This TCR beta chain was documented in a study of vaccination and CD4 T cells after COVID-19. Worth noting for this clonotype: Its specificity is not known.

Sample treatment: approximately 9-day PBMC culture with coronavirus spike peptide pools or control peptides (ViraFEST assay). At the Johns Hopkins FTIC core, DNA taken from cultured CD4+ T cells was sequenced by way of the Oncomine TCR Beta short-read assay. MiXCR was run by TCRdb on the PCR reads, yielding one entry per CDR3 protein. The sample has around 10,000 distinct CDR3 sequences, under 75% seen once. The CDR3 runs to 13 residues. V trimming: 3 bases; J trimming: 6 bases; junction bases outside the gene matches: 4. The germline V gene has CDR1 DFQATT and CDR2 SNEGSKA (reference sequence). The TCR comes from a human donor who had recovered from COVID-19. The specimen was CD4+ T cells from blood, cultured in vitro. The V gene is TRBV20-1, the J gene TRBJ1-5; TRBD1 matches 8 bases. The CDR3 bases are TGCAGTGCTAGTCAGGGGGCGTTTCAGCCCCAGCATTTT. Protein: CSASQGAFQPQHF.